This T cell receptor beta chain was sequenced for a study of cytomegalovirus exposure and HLA in healthy donors. Donors showed nominal health when sampled, although they likely had unrecorded immune exposures. PCR employed 60 Vbeta and 13 Jbeta primers. TCRdb's copy holds only in-frame clones and misses some; the assay was immunoSEQ multiplex PCR. This table has roughly 130,000 clones, roughly 88% appearing once. The CDR3 is made up of 14 amino acids. Sequencing was done on a sample of PBMCs. This TCR came from a man in his fifties in good health and CMV-seronegative. The chain combines TRBV21-1 with TRBJ2-7; the table's D gene call, TRBD1, was not cross checked with the DNA. TRBV21-1 is recorded as a pseudogene. CDR3 protein: CASSRGQRSYEQYF. In DNA, the CDR3 is TGTGCCAGCAGCAGGGGACAGCGCTCCTACGAGCAGTACTTC.